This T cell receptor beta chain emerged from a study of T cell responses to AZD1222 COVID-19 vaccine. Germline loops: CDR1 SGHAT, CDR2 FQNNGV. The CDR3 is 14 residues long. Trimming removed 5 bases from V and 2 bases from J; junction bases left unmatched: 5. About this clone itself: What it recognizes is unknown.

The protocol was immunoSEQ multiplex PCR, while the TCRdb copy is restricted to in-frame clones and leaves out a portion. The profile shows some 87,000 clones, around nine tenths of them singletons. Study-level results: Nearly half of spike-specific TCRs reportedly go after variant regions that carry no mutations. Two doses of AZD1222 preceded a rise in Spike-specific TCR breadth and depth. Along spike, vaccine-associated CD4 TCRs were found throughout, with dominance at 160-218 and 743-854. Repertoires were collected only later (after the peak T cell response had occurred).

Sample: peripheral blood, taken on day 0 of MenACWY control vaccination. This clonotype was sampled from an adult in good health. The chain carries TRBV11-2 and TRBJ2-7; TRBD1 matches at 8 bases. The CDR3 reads CASSPGQAAYEQYF. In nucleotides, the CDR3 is TGTGCCAGCAGCCCGGGACAGGCAGCCTACGAGCAGTACTTC.